This is a list of T cell receptor beta chains from one sample in a study of blood T cell repertoires in COVID-19. Sequencing was performed with immunoSEQ multiplex PCR; in TCRdb, only in-frame clones are kept and a portion is missing. The repertoire holds 150,000 to 200,000 clones, with around 90% as singletons. Sequenced input: peripheral blood. Receptors were obtained from a human donor in a cohort sampled during active COVID-19. The conserved cysteine and the conserved F or W are not part of the CDR3 here. The size of a clone is reported for some rows only, either as once, few or many, or as a class for expanded clones.

j_gene,v_gene,abundance,CDR3aa
TRBJ2-6,TRBV2,.,ASSVPGQGFSGANVLT
TRBJ1-1,TRBV7-8,.,ASSLEGTGGTEAF
TRBJ2-1,TRBV4-2,.,ASSQGPETSAGNEQF
TRBJ2-6,TRBV5-5,.,ASSLMGFSGANVLT
TRBJ2-7,TRBV6-2/TRBV6-3,.,ASSQPTGTSTGEQY
TRBJ2-3,TRBV27,.,ASRNSGGTDTQY
TRBJ1-1,TRBV6-6,.,ASSYTGDRANTEAF
TRBJ2-2,TRBV7-2,.,ASSLGLAATGELF
TRBJ1-1,TRBV5-6,.,ASSLDRDTEAF
TRBJ2-2,TRBV18,.,ASSPGTGRTNTGELF
TRBJ2-3,TRBV10-3,.,AISEWTSGDTQY
TRBJ2-1,TRBV10-2,.,ASSEPRGGTRGLGEQF
TRBJ2-7,TRBV2,.,AAGTSPREQY
TRBJ2-5,TRBV5-1,.,ASSPGLAAQETQY
TRBJ2-2,TRBV2,.,ASSPTTGVVTGELF
TRBJ2-5,TRBV7-9,.,ASSGLARETQY
TRBJ1-2,TRBV5-1,once,ASSLERNYGYT
TRBJ1-4,TRBV12-3/TRBV12-4,.,ASRPAGVEKLF
TRBJ1-4,TRBV27,once,ASSLTGGNEKLF
TRBJ2-5,TRBV11-2,.,ASSPTLGGGQETQY
TRBJ1-1,TRBV19,.,ASRPGQSYGADTEAF
TRBJ2-7,TRBV7-9,.,ASRAGSTYEQY
TRBJ2-3,TRBV4-1,.,ASSQDPGDTQY
TRBJ1-5,TRBV4-1,.,ASSQGGNSNQPQH
TRBJ1-2,TRBV30,.,AWTEGGDREFGYT
TRBJ2-7,TRBV28,.,ASSPGWQGADEQY
TRBJ1-2,TRBV27,.,ASSQQGVHGYT
TRBJ1-1,TRBV3-1/TRBV3-2,.,ASNQGPENTEAF
TRBJ1-5,TRBV18,few,ASSQSGSNQPQH
TRBJ1-4,TRBV30,.,AWSGGSEKLF
TRBJ2-5,TRBV11-2,.,ASSLSGGQETQY
TRBJ2-1,TRBV18,.,ASSPPSGQNNEQF
TRBJ1-2,TRBV6-5,.,ASSYFRGSGYT
TRBJ2-7,TRBV5-5,.,ASSQTRDVYEQY
TRBJ1-2,TRBV5-1,.,ASSLGTGSYGYT
TRBJ2-1,TRBV6-6,.,ASSEGTSGRRNEQF
TRBJ1-2,TRBV30,.,AWSVGTGFSYT
TRBJ1-2,TRBV20-1,.,SAGLYGYT
TRBJ2-1,TRBV2,.,ASSEGSSGRFNEQF
TRBJ2-7,TRBV2,.,ASSDRGSYEQY
TRBJ1-5,TRBV11-2,.,ASSFQAGGNQPQH
TRBJ2-2,TRBV5-4,.,ASKIDRAGELF
TRBJ2-1,TRBV5-6,.,ASSLEVKGGLNEQF
TRBJ2-3,TRBV28,.,ASSLSGLAGADTQY
TRBJ2-7,TRBV7-9,few,ASGQGTYEQY
TRBJ1-5,TRBV18,.,ASSQGDILRQPQH
TRBJ2-3,TRBV14,.,ASSQLGTGVADTQY
TRBJ1-1,TRBV7-8,.,ASSLVFSGVRGATEAF
TRBJ1-4,TRBV4-1,.,ASSQERGRKLF
TRBJ2-3,TRBV28,.,ATNGLLGQGMGDTQY
TRBJ2-1,TRBV9,.,ASSVDLSRNEQF
TRBJ2-5,TRBV5-1,.,ASSLGQGARETQY
TRBJ1-2,TRBV28,.,AVTGTGVLANYGYT
TRBJ1-3,TRBV7-8,.,ASSLKEKLSGNTIY
TRBJ2-1,TRBV7-9,.,ASSLRGQAEEEQF
TRBJ2-4,TRBV3-1/TRBV3-2,.,ASSQEGTGGLQY
TRBJ2-5,TRBV28,.,ASSTIYTDRETQY
TRBJ1-5,TRBV6-2/TRBV6-3,.,ASSYSSPGQGAFYSNQPQH